Listed below are T cell receptor beta chains from one sample, sequenced in a study of a mutant IDH1 vaccine in newly diagnosed glioma. Which antigens these TCRs recognize remains unknown. The table came from immunoSEQ multiplex PCR; TCRdb's copy has only in-frame clones and leaves some out. Of some 20,000 clones listed, almost 85% were seen once; the top ten hold under 15%. The source material was PBMCs, sampled from a glioma patient whose treatment included an IDH1 peptide vaccine. The source of these receptors is a man aged 30-40 years with glioma. CDR3s include the opening cysteine and the closing phenylalanine or tryptophan. A D gene is named only where the DNA matches it firmly. Rows give clone size only sometimes, using once, few, many, or a class for an expanded clone.

TRBJ2-7	-	TRBD2	TRBV6-1	CASSESEREAPYEQYF	TGTGCCAGCAGTGAGTCGGAGCGGGAGGCCCCCTACGAGCAGTACTTC
TRBJ1-2	-	-	TRBV27	CASSFLPTPFSYGYTF	TGTGCCAGCAGTTTCCTACCAACCCCCTTTTCCTATGGCTACACCTTC
TRBJ2-7	once	-	TRBV7-9	CASSLPSGTYYEQYF	TGTGCCAGCAGTTTGCCTTCCGGGACCTACTACGAGCAGTACTTC
TRBJ2-7	-	-	TRBV10-3	CAISESGLSYEQYF	TGTGCCATCAGTGAGTCCGGACTGAGCTACGAGCAGTACTTC
TRBJ2-1	-	TRBD1	TRBV29-1	CSVAPLDRRNEQFF	TGCAGCGTTGCACCCTTGGACAGGAGGAATGAGCAGTTCTTC
TRBJ1-2	-	TRBD1	TRBV5-1	CASSETGGGYGYTF	TGCGCCAGCAGCGAGACAGGGGGGGGCTATGGCTACACCTTC
TRBJ2-4	-	-	TRBV28	CASSRGRAKNIQYF	TGTGCCAGCAGTAGGGGGAGGGCCAAAAACATTCAGTACTTC
TRBJ1-1	-	-	TRBV19	CASSIVQSGTEAFF	TGTGCCAGTAGTATAGTACAGTCAGGCACTGAAGCTTTCTTT
TRBJ2-6	-	-	TRBV11-2	CASSLWMQQSRANVLTF	TGTGCCAGCAGCCTCTGGATGCAACAAAGTCGGGCCAACGTCCTGACTTTC
TRBJ2-7	-	TRBD1	TRBV2	CAVSGGVYEQYF	TGTGCCGTCTCAGGGGGAGTCTACGAGCAGTACTTC
TRBJ1-1	-	-	TRBV19	CASSILTQGRRNTEAFF	TGTGCCAGTAGTATTCTTACCCAGGGCAGGAGGAACACTGAAGCTTTCTTT
TRBJ1-4	-	-	TRBV6-6	CASSYGGALANEKLFF	TGTGCCAGCAGTTACGGCGGGGCTTTAGCTAATGAAAAACTGTTTTTT
TRBJ2-7	-	-	TRBV1	CTSSQARTSGRVEQYF	TGCACCAGCAGCCAAGCCCGGACTAGCGGGAGGGTCGAGCAGTACTTC
TRBJ1-2	once	-	TRBV18	CASSPDGNYGYTF	TGTGCCAGCTCACCAGACGGGAACTATGGCTACACCTTC
TRBJ2-7	-	TRBD2	TRBV6-1	CASTLSSGNDEQYF	TGTGCCAGCACCTTATCGAGCGGGAACGACGAGCAGTACTTC
TRBJ2-2	-	-	TRBV10-3	CAIGGFNSGTGELFF	TGTGCCATTGGGGGGTTCAACAGTGGAACCGGGGAGCTGTTTTTT
TRBJ2-3	-	-	TRBV7-7	CASSLTLTGHTQYF	TGTGCCAGCAGCTTGACACTGACCGGACATACGCAGTATTTT
TRBJ2-7	once	-	TRBV2	CAVAGSEDRPYEQYF	TGTGCCGTAGCAGGCTCGGAGGACAGACCCTACGAGCAGTACTTC
TRBJ2-3	-	-	TRBV5-1	CASSLAGRGLPDTQYF	TGCGCCAGCAGCTTGGCCGGTCGGGGCCTCCCAGATACGCAGTATTTT
TRBJ1-4	-	-	TRBV2	CASSGAVNAGEKLFF	TGTGCCAGCAGTGGGGCGGTTAATGCGGGAGAAAAACTGTTTTTT
TRBJ2-1	-	TRBD1	TRBV14	CASRRQGAWDNEQFF	TGTGCCAGCAGGCGACAGGGGGCTTGGGACAATGAGCAGTTCTTC
TRBJ2-7	-	-	TRBV5-5	CASSLNSYEQYF	TGTGCCAGCAGCTTGAACTCTTACGAGCAGTACTTC
TRBJ2-2	-	TRBD1	TRBV18	CASSLTANRGNTGELFF	TGTGCCAGCTCACTCACAGCGAACAGGGGCAACACCGGGGAGCTGTTTTTT
TRBJ2-1	-	TRBD2	TRBV27	CASSSGTSGVYNEQFF	TGTGCCAGCAGTTCAGGGACTAGCGGGGTTTACAATGAGCAGTTCTTC
TRBJ1-5	-	-	TRBV10-2	CASSSASSNQPQHF	TGCGCCAGCTCATCCGCCAGTAGCAATCAGCCCCAGCATTTT
TRBJ1-5	-	-	TRBV7-2	CASSLDRGTVQPQHF	TGTGCCAGCAGCTTAGATCGGGGGACGGTGCAGCCCCAGCATTTT
TRBJ2-3	-	-	TRBV6-5	CATGYKTDTQYF	TGTGCCACGGGGTACAAAACAGATACGCAGTATTTT
TRBJ1-1	-	-	TRBV19	CASSITNRVRTEAFF	TGTGCCAGTAGTATAACGAACAGGGTAAGGACTGAAGCTTTCTTT
TRBJ1-1	-	TRBD1	TRBV18	CASSPGTGDTEAFF	TGTGCCAGCTCACCCGGGACAGGGGACACTGAAGCTTTCTTT
TRBJ1-1	-	-	TRBV11-2	CASSLVWDTEAFF	TGTGCCAGCAGCTTAGTGTGGGACACTGAAGCTTTCTTT
TRBJ1-6	-	-	TRBV6-5	CASRVIRNSPLHF	TGTGCCAGCAGGGTGATCCGTAATTCACCCCTCCACTTT
TRBJ2-1	-	TRBD1	TRBV7-9	CASSLAGQGPNEQFF	TGTGCCAGCAGCCTGGCGGGACAGGGCCCCAATGAGCAGTTCTTC
TRBJ2-7	-	-	TRBV4-1	CASSQHNPVGDTSYEQYF	TGCGCCAGCAGCCAACATAATCCAGTCGGGGACACATCCTACGAGCAGTACTTC
TRBJ2-5	once	-	TRBV5-1	CASSFQVQETQYF	TGCGCCAGCAGCTTCCAGGTACAAGAGACCCAGTACTTC
TRBJ1-3	-	-	TRBV5-1	CASSLDPNSGNTIYF	TGCGCCAGCAGCTTGGACCCGAACTCTGGAAACACCATATATTTT
TRBJ1-5	few	-	TRBV4-1	CASSRIPGNSNQPQHF	TGCGCCAGCAGCCGGATACCGGGAAATAGCAATCAGCCCCAGCATTTT
TRBJ2-1	-	-	TRBV5-1	CASRAEFSYNEQFF	TGCGCCAGCAGAGCGGAGTTCTCCTACAATGAGCAGTTCTTC
TRBJ2-7	-	-	TRBV7-9	CASSSAEYEQYF	TGTGCCAGCAGCTCCGCAGAGTACGAGCAGTACTTC
TRBJ2-7	-	TRBD1	TRBV7-8	CASSLGAGTVSSYEQYF	TGTGCCAGCAGCTTAGGGGCCGGGACAGTTTCATCCTACGAGCAGTACTTC
TRBJ2-7	-	-	TRBV19	CASSIDPPPGAREQYF	TGTGCCAGTAGTATAGATCCGCCACCGGGAGCTCGCGAGCAGTACTTC
TRBJ2-7	-	TRBD2	TRBV7-2	CASSLEASGAYEQYF	TGTGCCAGCAGCTTAGAGGCTAGCGGAGCCTACGAGCAGTACTTC
TRBJ1-5	-	-	TRBV27	CASSPRRQAYSNQPQHF	TGTGCCAGCAGTCCGCGGAGGCAGGCCTATAGCAATCAGCCCCAGCATTTT
TRBJ1-1	-	-	TRBV2	CATEKKTGWTEAFF	TGTGCCACCGAGAAGAAGACCGGATGGACTGAAGCTTTCTTT
TRBJ1-5	-	TRBD1	TRBV7-9	CASSLGQQNQPQHF	TGTGCCAGCAGCTTGGGACAGCAGAATCAGCCCCAGCATTTT
TRBJ2-5	-	-	TRBV2	CASNERQGGKKTQYF	TGTGCCAGCAACGAGAGACAGGGAGGTAAAAAGACCCAGTACTTC
TRBJ1-5	-	-	TRBV2	CASSDPERDQPQHF	TGTGCCAGCAGTGACCCCGAAAGGGATCAGCCCCAGCATTTT
TRBJ2-7	-	-	TRBV12-5	CASGFHQGFSYEQYF	TGTGCTAGTGGTTTCCACCAAGGATTCTCCTACGAGCAGTACTTC
TRBJ2-5	once	-	TRBV7-9	CASSLETGSWQETQYF	TGTGCCAGCAGCTTAGAAACAGGGTCGTGGCAAGAGACCCAGTACTTC